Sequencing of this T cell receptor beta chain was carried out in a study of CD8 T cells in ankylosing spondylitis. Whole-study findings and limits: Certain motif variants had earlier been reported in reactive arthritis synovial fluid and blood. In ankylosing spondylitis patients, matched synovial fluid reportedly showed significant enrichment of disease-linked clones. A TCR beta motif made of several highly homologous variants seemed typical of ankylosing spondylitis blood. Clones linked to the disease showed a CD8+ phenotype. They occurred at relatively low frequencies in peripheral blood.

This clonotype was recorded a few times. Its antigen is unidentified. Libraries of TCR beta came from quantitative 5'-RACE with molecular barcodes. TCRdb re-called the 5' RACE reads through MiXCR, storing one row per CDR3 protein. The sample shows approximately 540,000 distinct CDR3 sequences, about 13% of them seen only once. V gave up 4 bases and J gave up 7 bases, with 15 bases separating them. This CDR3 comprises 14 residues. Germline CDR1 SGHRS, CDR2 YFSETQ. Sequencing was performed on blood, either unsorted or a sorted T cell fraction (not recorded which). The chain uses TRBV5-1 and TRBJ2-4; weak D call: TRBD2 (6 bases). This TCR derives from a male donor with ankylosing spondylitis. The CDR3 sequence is CASSAGAGGNIQYF. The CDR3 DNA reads TGCGCCAGCAGCGCCGGGGCCGGAGGGAACATTCAGTACTTC.